The entry that follows covers one T cell receptor beta chain sequence. TCRdb called the 5' RACE reads again in MiXCR, with one record for every CDR3 protein. Of approximately 150,000 distinct CDR3 sequences listed, under 15% are singletons. These data are taken from a study of T-cell memory formation after mild COVID-19. At the level of the study: There were largely donor-specific TCR clusters.

Germline values: CDR1 DFQATT, CDR2 SNEGSKA (reference sequence). V lost 3 bases, J lost 1 base, and 4 bases stayed unmatched. This CDR3 is built from 15 residues. The source material was PBMCs or a T cell subset sorted from them (not recorded which). The TCR originated in a man in his late teens or twenties who had mild COVID-19 (a few samples of this study predate the infection). Cell type and time point are not known. The chain links TRBV20-1 to TRBJ2-5, with 11 nucleotides matching TRBD2. In DNA, the CDR3 is TGCAGTGCTAGTGCAGGACTAGCGGGCCAAGAGACCCAGTACTTC. This translates into CSASAGLAGQETQYF.